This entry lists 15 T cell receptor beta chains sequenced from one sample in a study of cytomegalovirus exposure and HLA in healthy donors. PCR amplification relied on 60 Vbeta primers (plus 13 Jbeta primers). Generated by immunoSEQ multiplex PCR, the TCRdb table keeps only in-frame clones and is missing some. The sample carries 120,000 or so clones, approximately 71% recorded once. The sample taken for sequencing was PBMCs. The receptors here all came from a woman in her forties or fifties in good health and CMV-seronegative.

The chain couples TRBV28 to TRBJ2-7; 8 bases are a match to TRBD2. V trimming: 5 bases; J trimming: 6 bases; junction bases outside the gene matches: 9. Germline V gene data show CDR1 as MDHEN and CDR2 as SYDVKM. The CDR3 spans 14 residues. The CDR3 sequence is CASSIPGGAGEQYF. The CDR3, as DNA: TGTGCCAGCAGTATCCCGGGGGGGGCGGGCGAGCAGTACTTC.

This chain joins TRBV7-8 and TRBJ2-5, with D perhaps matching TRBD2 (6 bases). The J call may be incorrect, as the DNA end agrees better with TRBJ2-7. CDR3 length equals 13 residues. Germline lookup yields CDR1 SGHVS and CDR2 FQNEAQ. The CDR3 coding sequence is TGTGCCAGCAGCTTAGGACTAGCCTACGAGCAGTACTTC. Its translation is CASSLGLAYEQYF.

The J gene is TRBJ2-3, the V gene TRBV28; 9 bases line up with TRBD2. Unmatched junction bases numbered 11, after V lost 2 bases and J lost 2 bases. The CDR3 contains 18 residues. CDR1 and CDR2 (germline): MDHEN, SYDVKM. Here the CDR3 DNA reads TGTGCCAGCAGTTTACAGTATGGCGCTAGCGGGACCACAGATACGCAGTATTTT. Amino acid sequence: CASSLQYGASGTTDTQYF.

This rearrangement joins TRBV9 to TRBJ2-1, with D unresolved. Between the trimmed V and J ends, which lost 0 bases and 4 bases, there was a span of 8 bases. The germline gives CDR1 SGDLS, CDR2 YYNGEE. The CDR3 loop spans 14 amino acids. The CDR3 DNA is TGTGCCAGCAGCGTAGCACCGCAGTACAATGAGCAGTTCTTC. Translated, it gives CASSVAPQYNEQFF.

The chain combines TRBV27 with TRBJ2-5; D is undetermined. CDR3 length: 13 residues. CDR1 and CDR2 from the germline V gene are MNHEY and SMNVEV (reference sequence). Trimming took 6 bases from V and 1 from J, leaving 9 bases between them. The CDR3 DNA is TGTGCCAGCAGGCGGAACATCCAAGAGACCCAGTACTTC. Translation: CASRRNIQETQYF.

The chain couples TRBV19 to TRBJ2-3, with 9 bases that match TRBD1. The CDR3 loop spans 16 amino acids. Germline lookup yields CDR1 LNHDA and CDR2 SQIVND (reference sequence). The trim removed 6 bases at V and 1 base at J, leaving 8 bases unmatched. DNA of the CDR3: TGTGCCAGTAGCCCCCTGGGACAGGGTGGCACAGATACGCAGTATTTT. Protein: CASSPLGQGGTDTQYF.

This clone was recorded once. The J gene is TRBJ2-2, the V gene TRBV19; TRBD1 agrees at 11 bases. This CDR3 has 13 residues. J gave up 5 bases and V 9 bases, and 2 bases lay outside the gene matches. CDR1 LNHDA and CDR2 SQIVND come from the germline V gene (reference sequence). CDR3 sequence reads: CASRDRGTGELFF. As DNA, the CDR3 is TGTGCCAGCCGGGACAGGGGGACCGGGGAGCTGTTTTTT.

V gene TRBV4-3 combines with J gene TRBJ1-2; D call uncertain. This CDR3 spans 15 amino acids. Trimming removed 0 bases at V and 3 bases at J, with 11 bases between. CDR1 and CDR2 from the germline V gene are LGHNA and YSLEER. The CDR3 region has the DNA TGCGCCAGCAGCCAAGATGTCACCCAGGACTATGGCTACACCTTC. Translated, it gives CASSQDVTQDYGYTF.

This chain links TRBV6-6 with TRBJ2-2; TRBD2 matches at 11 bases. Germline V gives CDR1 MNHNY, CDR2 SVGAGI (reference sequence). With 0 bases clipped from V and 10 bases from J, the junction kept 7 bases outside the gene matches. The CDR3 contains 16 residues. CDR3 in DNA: TGTGCCAGCAGTTACTCGATCTTAGCGGGAGGGCTGGAGCTGTTTTTT. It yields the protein CASSYSILAGGLELFF.

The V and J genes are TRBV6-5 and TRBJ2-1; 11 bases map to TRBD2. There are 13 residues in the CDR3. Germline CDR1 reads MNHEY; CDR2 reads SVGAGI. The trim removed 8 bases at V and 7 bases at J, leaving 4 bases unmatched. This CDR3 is CASGLAGANEQFF. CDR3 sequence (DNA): TGTGCCAGCGGACTAGCGGGTGCAAATGAGCAGTTCTTC.

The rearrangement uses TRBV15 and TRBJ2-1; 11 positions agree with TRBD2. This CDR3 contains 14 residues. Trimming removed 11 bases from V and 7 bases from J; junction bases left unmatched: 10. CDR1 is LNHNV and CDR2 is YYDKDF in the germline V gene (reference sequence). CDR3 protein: CASRLAGGGNEQFF. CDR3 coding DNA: TGTGCCTCTAGGCTAGCGGGGGGTGGGAATGAGCAGTTCTTC.

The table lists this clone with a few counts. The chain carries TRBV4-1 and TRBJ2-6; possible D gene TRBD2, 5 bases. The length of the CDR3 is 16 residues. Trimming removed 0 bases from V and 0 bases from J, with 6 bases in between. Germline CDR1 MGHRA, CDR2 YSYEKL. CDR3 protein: CASSQEGSSGANVLTF. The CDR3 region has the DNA TGCGCCAGCAGCCAAGAGGGGAGCTCTGGGGCCAACGTCCTGACTTTC.

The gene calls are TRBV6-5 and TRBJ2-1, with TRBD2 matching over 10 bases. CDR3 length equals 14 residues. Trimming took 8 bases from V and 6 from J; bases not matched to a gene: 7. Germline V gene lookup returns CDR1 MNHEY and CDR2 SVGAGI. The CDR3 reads CASSLAGPLNEQFF. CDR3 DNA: TGTGCCAGCTCACTAGCGGGGCCCCTCAATGAGCAGTTCTTC.

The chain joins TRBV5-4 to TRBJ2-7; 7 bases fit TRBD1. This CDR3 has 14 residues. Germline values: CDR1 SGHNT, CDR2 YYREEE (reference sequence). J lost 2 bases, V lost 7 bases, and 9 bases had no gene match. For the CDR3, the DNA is TGTGCCAGCTTAAAGGACAGGTTCCCCTACGAGCAGTACTTC. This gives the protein CASLKDRFPYEQYF. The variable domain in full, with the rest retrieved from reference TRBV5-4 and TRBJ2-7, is ETGVTQSPTHLIKTRGQQVTLRCSSQSGHNTVSWYQQALGQGPQFIFQYYREEENGRGNFPPRFSGLQFPNYSSELNVNALELDDSALYLCASLKDRFPYEQYFGPGTRLTVT.

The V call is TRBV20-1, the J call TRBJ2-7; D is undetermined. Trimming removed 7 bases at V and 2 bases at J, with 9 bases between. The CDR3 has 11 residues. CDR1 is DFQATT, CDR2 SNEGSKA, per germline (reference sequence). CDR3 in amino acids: CSVERTYEQYF. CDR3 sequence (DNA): TGCAGTGTGGAGCGCACCTACGAGCAGTACTTC.